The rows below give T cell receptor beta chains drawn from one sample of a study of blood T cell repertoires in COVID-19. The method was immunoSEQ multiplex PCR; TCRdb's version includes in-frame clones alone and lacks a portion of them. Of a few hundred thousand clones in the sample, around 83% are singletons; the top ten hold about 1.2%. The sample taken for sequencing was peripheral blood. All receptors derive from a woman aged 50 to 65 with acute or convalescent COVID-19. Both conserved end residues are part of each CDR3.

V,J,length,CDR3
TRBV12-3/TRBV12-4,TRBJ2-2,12,CASSRGTGELFF
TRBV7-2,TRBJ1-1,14,CASSFSRGDTEAFF
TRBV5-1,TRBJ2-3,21,CASSLGPSVGGGAPSTDTQYF
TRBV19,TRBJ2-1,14,CASKASGSYNEQFF
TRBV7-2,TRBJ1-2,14,CASSPPSARDGYTF
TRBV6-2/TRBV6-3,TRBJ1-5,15,CASSWAGGVNQPQHF
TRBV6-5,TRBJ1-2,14,CASRRQSTNYGYTF
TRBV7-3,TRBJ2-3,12,CASSFPGGTQYF
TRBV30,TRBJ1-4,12,CAWSGLREKLFF
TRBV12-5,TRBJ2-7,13,CASGAAASYEQYF
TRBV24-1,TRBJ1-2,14,CATSTGRDDYGYTF
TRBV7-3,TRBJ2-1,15,CASSLSGSVWNEQFF
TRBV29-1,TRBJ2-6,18,CSVRGTWDINSGANVLTF
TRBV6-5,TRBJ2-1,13,CANGLPNYNEQFF
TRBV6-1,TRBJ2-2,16,CASSALAGGPNGELFF
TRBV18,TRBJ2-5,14,CASSPSHDKETQYF
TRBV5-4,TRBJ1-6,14,CASSLTGEDSPLHF
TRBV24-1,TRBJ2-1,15,CATSEGLAGDNEQFF
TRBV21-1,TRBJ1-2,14,CASSRGSGGCGYTF
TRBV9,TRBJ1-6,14,CASNGRAANSPLHF
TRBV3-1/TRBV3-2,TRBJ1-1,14,CASSLGQVNTEAFF
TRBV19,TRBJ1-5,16,CASSTIAGVRNQPQHF
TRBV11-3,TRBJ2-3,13,CASRDRGADTQYF
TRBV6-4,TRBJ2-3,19,CASSDSSPSGGAGVDTQYF
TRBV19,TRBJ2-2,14,CASSGPDITGELFF
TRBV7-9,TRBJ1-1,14,CASSLGVMNTEAFF
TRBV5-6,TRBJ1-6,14,CASSEGQGNSPLHF
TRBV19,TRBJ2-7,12,CASTATGVEQYF
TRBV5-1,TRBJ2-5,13,CASSFRVQETQYF
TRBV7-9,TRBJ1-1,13,CASTRDISTEAFF